This TCR beta chain was sequenced for a study of shared clonotypes between healthy human individuals (dated by TCRdb to 2020 to 2021). At the level of the whole study: A couple of women and a few men aged 18 to 49 years were included in the cohort. For each donor, CD4 naive and CD4 memory were each given three plates, CD8 naive was given two plates, and CD8 memory was given one plate. To estimate repertoire size and how much clonotypes are shared between individuals, the study performed deep sequencing of blood TCR repertoires from about five healthy adults. To increase sequencing depth and limit assay-specific biases, TCR repertoire library preparation and sequencing were carried out by different laboratories using diverse techniques. Each donor's leukapheresis produced roughly between roughly 0.9 and 9 billion PBMCs. On the study overall, not on this receptor specifically: The genetic and exposure-history diversity represented was limited by the small number of donors. Clonotypes shared by all four sorted-subset donors showed higher generation probabilities than non-shared clonotypes. Pairwise subsampling indicated that sequencing depth was expected to affect the degree of clonotype sharing among donors. Sharing across a few donors was observed for about 5% of naive CD4, less than 4% of naive CD8, about 2.3% of memory CD4, and around 0.42% of memory CD8 clonotypes. Even with the large sequencing depth, rarefaction of the sorted-subset datasets indicated that sequencing was incomplete. Estimated clonotype richness was generally larger for naive than for memory subsets. Only blood was sampled, and tissue TCR repertoires likely differ from those in blood.

Donors were healthy HIV-negative adults with no recently reported acute infections or vaccinations. Only Caucasian adults living in Nashville, Tennessee, USA were represented among the donors. Magnetic negative selection was used to enrich CD4+ T cells, after which naive cells were positively selected on CD45RA and the negative fraction became the memory subset. Blood was obtained by leukapheresis, after which PBMCs were separated by Ficoll-Histopaque density gradient centrifugation and cryopreserved in liquid nitrogen vapor phase. Analytical flow cytometry was used to check the purity and quantity of every magnetically sorted T cell population. Genomic DNA was isolated from every sorted fraction and measured by UV absorbance on a Nanodrop 2000c. Per the germline V gene, MDHEN is the CDR1 and SYDVKM is the CDR2. Trimming costs V 6 bases and J 11 bases, and their ends lie 16 bases apart. Measured from the cysteine to the phenylalanine, the CDR3 is 13 residues long. The read is trimmed to its CDR3 DNA, 39 bases read in frame from base 1.

Using the deep immunoSEQ assay, TCR CDR3 regions were amplified from genomic DNA by multiplex PCR. Extracted genomic DNA from each cell subset was spread evenly across all wells of several immunoSEQ 96-well plates, with each plate serving as a replicate. For sorted subsets, 200 to 250 ng of genomic DNA, equivalent to roughly 30,000 T cell genomes, went into each replicate PCR. Purified libraries were measured with a Qubit 3.0 fluorometer, size-checked on a Bioanalyzer 2100, and measured again with the KAPA Library Quantification kit. Every immunoSEQ 96-well plate was sequenced on a dedicated single-read 150-cycle Illumina NextSeq 550 flow cell. In the original analysis: Because the immunoSEQ output held only junctional sequences and lacked quality scores, the filtering could not match the filtering applied to full-length reads. To assign V/J genes and CDR3, sequences were annotated against IMGT germline references using PyIR, a Python wrapper for IgBLAST v1.9. Reads were removed for weak V/J assignments (E-value above 1e-6), missing CDR3, stop codons, out-of-frame junctions, or ambiguous translated residues. V3J clonotypes were defined as sequences sharing an identical inferred V gene, J gene, and CDR3 amino acid sequence. To compute the percentage overlap between repertoires, the number of shared unique clonotypes was divided by the size of the smaller repertoire. Three approaches were used to assess repertoire richness: RTK rarefaction, the Chao1 estimator, and Recon v2.1 estimates of unobserved clonotypes. OLGA was used to compute generation probabilities for all TCRbeta clonotypes that the gDNA method yielded from a few donors. Entries here come from immuneACCESS through TCRdb and include only in-frame sequences with V and J called. Some clones fail to appear in such tables; in the studies checked, an unresolved V gene covers under half of the shortfall, and the cause of the remainder is unknown. That table furnishes V, J and clone size, whereas the DNA furnished D and trimming. The sample has roughly 2.2 million clones on record, more than 85% of them singletons. The top ten clones comprise under 0.45% of the sample.

Notes on this clone: It has no known antigen specificity. No quality values exist for individual bases; no much larger clone is one base distant.

Sample: naive CD4+ T cells from PBMCs. The cell subset or site label here, explained by the study, means: CD45RA+ positively selected. The chain employs TRBV28 and TRBJ2-2; a tentative D call is TRBD1 (5 bases match). The receptor was derived from a man between 18 and 29 years old in good health. Some clones in this sample may be carry-over from other donors' samples. The sequenced DNA: TGTGCCAGCAGCCAAGACCTCACAGGCGAGCTGTTTTTT. The encoded protein is CASSQDLTGELFF.